The sequence of this TCR beta chain was determined in a study of cytomegalovirus exposure and HLA in healthy donors. The study ran its PCR with 60 Vbeta and 13 Jbeta primers. Produced via immunoSEQ multiplex PCR; TCRdb's table is partial and in-frame only. This sample contains about 200,000 clones. CDR1 and CDR2 from the germline V gene are MNHEY and SVGAGI. CDR3 length equals 15 residues. Trimming at V came to 6 bases and at J to 5 bases, leaving 4 bases not matched to a gene. This receptor was obtained from a young man in good health and CMV-seronegative. Specimen: PBMCs. The V call is TRBV6-5, the J call TRBJ2-2, with 12 bases lining up with TRBD2. The CDR3 is CASSRGLAGTGELFF. Here the CDR3 DNA reads TGTGCCAGCAGCCGAGGACTAGCGGGGACCGGGGAGCTGTTTTTT.